This is a list of T cell receptor beta chains from one sample in a study of shared clonotypes between healthy human individuals. Assay used: immunoSEQ multiplex PCR; TCRdb lists only in-frame clones, some missing. The data hold a few million clones, with just over 90% observed a single time. Sequenced: naive CD4+ T cells sorted from blood. These receptors came from a man between 18 and 29 years old in good health. Each CDR3 is given with its conserved first and last residue. The D gene is left open where the match is weak. A clone size is listed for some rows: how often the clone was seen (once, few, many), or a class if it is expanded.

NA TRBD2 TRBJ2-1 TRBV30 TGTGCCTGGAGTGTACTACTAGCGGGGAATGAGCAGTTCTTC CAWSVLLAGNEQFF
NA NA TRBJ2-7 TRBV11-2 TGTGCCAGCAGCTTAGTTACGGGCGGCTCCTACGAGCAGTACTTC CASSLVTGGSYEQYF
NA NA TRBJ1-6 TRBV30 TGTGCCTCCGATTATAACCAGGGGAAGGCGGGTAATTCACCCCTCCACTTT CASDYNQGKAGNSPLHF
NA NA TRBJ2-1 TRBV6-4 TGTGCCAGCAGCTTAACTGGGGCCTCTTCCTACAATGAGCAGTTCTTC CASSLTGASSYNEQFF
NA NA TRBJ1-2 TRBV6-5 TGTGCCAGCAGCAACAGGGTGGAGTATGGCTACACCTTC CASSNRVEYGYTF
NA NA TRBJ1-5 TRBV7-9 TGTGCCAGCAGCTTAGACGGAGGGGCGGGGCAGCCCCAGCATTTT CASSLDGGAGQPQHF
NA NA TRBJ2-7 TRBV4-2 TGTGCCAGCAGCCAAGGGGGGGCAGGGGATAGCGAGCAGTACTTC CASSQGGAGDSEQYF
NA NA TRBJ1-3 TRBV10-3 TGTGCCATCAGTACGGGGAACTCTGGAAACACCATATATTTT CAISTGNSGNTIYF
NA NA TRBJ2-6 TRBV30 TGTGCCTGGAGTCAGTCGACTCTTGGGGCCAACGTCCTGACTTTC CAWSQSTLGANVLTF
NA NA TRBJ1-3 TRBV29-1 TGCAGCGTTGAAGATTGGGGCTCTGGAAACACCATATATTTT CSVEDWGSGNTIYF
NA NA TRBJ1-6 TRBV4-3 TGCGCCAGCAGCCACCCGAGCAGGGGCGTACGTAATTCACCCCTCCACTTT CASSHPSRGVRNSPLHF
NA NA TRBJ2-7 TRBV30 TGTGCCTGGAGTGAGGTCTACGAGCAGTACTTC CAWSEVYEQYF
NA TRBD1 TRBJ1-2 TRBV29-1 TGCAGCGTTGAGCATCCGACAGGGACTTATGGCTACACCTTC CSVEHPTGTYGYTF
NA NA TRBJ2-5 TRBV7-6 TGTGCCAGCAGCCCGGGGTCTGCCACCGTCCAAGAGACCCAGTACTTC CASSPGSATVQETQYF
NA TRBD1 TRBJ1-2 TRBV18 TGTGCCAGCTCACCGACAGGGATAGGCTGGGGCTACACCTTC CASSPTGIGWGYTF
NA NA TRBJ1-3 TRBV2 TGTGCCAGCAGTGAATCATTGGCTGGAAACACCATATATTTT CASSESLAGNTIYF
few NA TRBJ2-7 TRBV27 TGTGCCAGCAGTTTATATCCGGGCTCGACATACGAGCAGTACTTC CASSLYPGSTYEQYF
NA TRBD2 TRBJ2-5 TRBV19 TGTGCCAGTAGTATAGATGTGGTAGCGGGATCTCTACAGACCCAGTACTTC CASSIDVVAGSLQTQYF
once NA TRBJ1-2 TRBV7-2 TGTGCCAGCAGCTTAGAAACTGGACACTATGGCTACACCTTC CASSLETGHYGYTF
once TRBD1 TRBJ2-1 TRBV10-3 TGTGCCATCAGTTGGACAGGGCTTGAGCAGTTCTTC CAISWTGLEQFF
NA TRBD1 TRBJ2-1 TRBV2 TGTGCCAGCAGCGGACAGGGGAGGGCCTACAATGAGCAGTTCTTC CASSGQGRAYNEQFF
NA TRBD1 TRBJ2-3 TRBV5-6 TGTGCCAGCAGCTTGGTGGGCCAACAGGGGAAGGAGTATTTT CASSLVGQQGKEYF
NA NA TRBJ2-6 TRBV30 TGTGCCTGGACCACAGGCCGCTCTGGGGCCAACGTCCTGACTTTC CAWTTGRSGANVLTF
NA TRBD1 TRBJ1-2 TRBV7-2 TGTGCCAGCAGCATGACAGGGCCAGGCTACACCTTC CASSMTGPGYTF
NA TRBD1 TRBJ1-2 TRBV7-2 TGTGCCAGCAGCCCCTTTCCGGGACAGGGGGCCACCACCTTC CASSPFPGQGATTF
NA TRBD2 TRBJ2-7 TRBV7-2 TGTGCCAGCAGCCTCGGCCGGGGGGATATCTCCTACGAGCAGTACTTC CASSLGRGDISYEQYF
NA TRBD1 TRBJ1-5 TRBV2 TGTGCCAGCAGTGGACAGGGAGGAAGGCAGCCCCAGCATTTT CASSGQGGRQPQHF
NA NA TRBJ2-3 TRBV6-5 TGTGCCAGCAGCCGGGGACGGAGCACAGATACGCAGTATTTT CASSRGRSTDTQYF
once NA TRBJ1-1 TRBV7-2 TGTGCCAGCAGCTTAGGCCCCACAGATGAAGCTTTCTTT CASSLGPTDEAFF
NA NA TRBJ1-6 TRBV28 TGTGCCAGCAGCCGCGGCGGGACCCCCACGCACGATTCACCCCTCCACTTT CASSRGGTPTHDSPLHF
NA NA TRBJ1-4 TRBV12-5 TGTGCTAGTGGTTTGGCTATAACAGGGAGGGATGAAAAACTGTTTTTT CASGLAITGRDEKLFF
NA TRBD1 TRBJ2-5 TRBV5-3 TGTGCCAGAAGTCTGGACAGGGCGCTCCAAGAGACCCAGTACTTC CARSLDRALQETQYF
NA NA TRBJ2-5 TRBV6-6 TGTGCCAGCAGGAAGGGGGTCTGGGAAGAGACCCAGTACTTC CASRKGVWEETQYF
NA NA TRBJ1-1 TRBV28 TGTGCCAGCAGACCCCAGGGGAATGTCGCTGAAGCTTTCTTT CASRPQGNVAEAFF
NA NA TRBJ2-6 TRBV29-1 TGCGGGGCCGGGGGGCTGGCCTCTGGGGCCAACGTCCTGACTTTC CGAGGLASGANVLTF